Shown below are 6 T cell receptor beta chains from a single sample sequenced in a study of blood T cells in healthy people across ages. For the second PCR, which ran for about 6 to 11 cycles, a sample-barcoded 5' primer and a J-beta primer mix were used. One entry per CDR3 protein, called by TCRdb with MiXCR from the 5' RACE reads. In the table there are roughly 930,000 distinct CDR3 sequences, roughly 50% of which are singletons. Specimen: blood. These receptors were taken from a man under 40 in good health.

The chain joins TRBV29-1 to TRBJ2-2; D is possibly TRBD2 (5 bases). The germline V gene has CDR1 SQVTM and CDR2 ANQGSEA. The CDR3 is 12 amino acids. The V end was cut by 8 bases, the J end by 7 bases, with 14 bases between. The CDR3 bases are TGCAGCTCTTCGGGTGCGGGCGGGGAGCTGTTTTTT. Translated: CSSSGAGGELFF.

This clonotype has at least ten counts. The J gene is TRBJ2-7, the V gene TRBV7-2, with D unresolved. This CDR3 comprises 14 residues. V gave up 3 bases and J gave up 0 bases, with 9 bases separating them. In germline, CDR1 is SGHTA, CDR2 FQGNSA. The DNA for the CDR3 is TGTGCCAGCAGCTTGCAGCCCAGCTCCTACGAGCAGTACTTC. This gives the protein CASSLQPSSYEQYF.

The chain uses TRBV3-1 and TRBJ2-3; D is ambiguous. The germline CDR1 and CDR2 sequences are LGHDT and YNNKEL (reference sequence). V was cut by 1 base and J by 0 bases, with 5 bases left in between. This CDR3 is built from 14 residues. CDR3 in amino acids: CASSQGWSTDTQYF. The CDR3 region has the DNA TGTGCCAGCAGCCAAGGGTGGAGCACAGATACGCAGTATTTT.

This clonotype was observed a few times. This sequence joins TRBV7-9 and TRBJ1-2; D not resolved. The germline CDR1 and CDR2 sequences are SEHNR and FQNEAQ (reference sequence). Between the trimmed V and J ends, which lost 5 bases and 2 bases, there was a span of 18 bases. The CDR3 extends over 16 amino acids. The CDR3 protein is CASSRSSSELNYGYTF. In DNA, the CDR3 is TGTGCCAGCAGCCGCTCGTCATCGGAACTAAACTATGGCTACACCTTC.

V gene TRBV20-1 combines with J gene TRBJ2-4, with 10 bases that match TRBD1. This CDR3 has 13 residues. Per the germline V gene, CDR1 is DFQATT and CDR2 is SNEGSKA (reference sequence). J gave up 7 bases and V 5 bases, and 5 bases lay outside the gene matches. DNA for the CDR3: TGCAGTGCTGGGGGACAGGGGAGGAACATTCAGTACTTC. It codes for CSAGGQGRNIQYF.

The chain has TRBV6-2 or TRBV6-3 and TRBJ2-4, with D possibly TRBD1 on 6 matching bases. The V gene's germline CDR1 is MNHEY and CDR2 SVGEGT. V lost 4 bases, J lost 8 bases, and 18 bases lay in between. The CDR3 contains 15 residues. CDR3 loop: CASSLPTGLLDIQYF. CDR3 bases: TGTGCCAGCAGTTTGCCAACAGGGTTGTTAGACATTCAGTACTTC.